This T cell receptor beta chain was obtained from a study of shared clonotypes between healthy human individuals. General observations from the study: Larger estimated richness was generally seen in naive subsets than in memory subsets.

After removal of 1 base from V and 6 bases from J, the junction contained 1 base not matched to a gene. This CDR3 has 15 residues. Looked up from germline, CDR1 is MGHDK and CDR2 is SYGVNS. Several immunoSEQ plates received, in even portions, the genomic DNA of each subset. Method: immunoSEQ multiplex PCR; TCRdb's copy keeps in-frame clones and lacks some. The sample holds roughly 2 million clones, approximately 96% seen once. A single count supports this clone. Its antigen is not known. The TCR comes from a man younger than 35 in good health. The rearrangement uses TRBV25-1 and TRBJ2-1; TRBD2 matches 12 bases. Sequenced sample: naive CD4+ T cells sorted from blood. Subset denoted: CD45RA+ positively selected. The CDR3 coding sequence is TGTGCCAGCAGTGAATTGACTAGCGGGAGCAATGAGCAGTTCTTC. Protein product: CASSELTSGSNEQFF.